This TCR beta chain was sequenced during a study of T cell responses to AZD1222 COVID-19 vaccine. Method: immunoSEQ multiplex PCR; TCRdb's copy keeps in-frame clones and lacks some. The sample contains 180,000 or so clones, 85% to 95% of which appear only once. Worth noting for this clone: Its antigen is as yet unknown.

V was shortened by 8 bases and J by 1 base, with 14 bases between the two germline ends. The CDR3 spans 14 residues. CDR1 is KGHSH, CDR2 LQKENI, per germline. General observations from the study: Clonal diversity may have been underestimated in mostly white British donors. Reportedly, close to half of spike-specific TCRs are directed against unmutated variant regions. There were repertoire samples only from the period after the peak T cell response.

The chain employs TRBV18 and TRBJ1-1; maybe TRBD1 (5 bases). The sample here was peripheral blood, taken on day 0 of AZD1222 vaccination. This TCR was sampled from an adult in good health. The CDR3 DNA follows: TGTGCCAGCGCTCCTGGGGCATGGAACACTGAAGCTTTCTTT. It codes for CASAPGAWNTEAFF.